Detailed here is one TCR beta chain. What it binds is not known. 60 Vbeta and 13 Jbeta primers were used in PCR. Methods used by the authors: A later analysis tallied some 84 million unique TCR beta chains, some 12 million of them shared. Clones were sequenced by immunoSEQ multiplex PCR, and TCRdb holds only the in-frame ones, with some missing. V and J calls and clone size come straight from that table; D and trimming were deduced from the DNA. The table shows 100,000 to 150,000 clones, with 73% occurring only once. This specimen belongs to a study of cytomegalovirus exposure and HLA in healthy donors. From germline, CDR1 is SQVTM and CDR2 ANQGSEA. The V segment lost 4 bases and the J segment 6 bases; nucleotides outside the gene matches: 9. There are 13 residues in the CDR3. Points from the study as a whole: The likely explanation for a cluster of highly shared sequence variants was sequencing artifact. Many donors shared some public TCRs, even though most TCR sequences were rare. The authors later found TCR association rates varying by HLA locus, with DRB1 most and HLA-C fewest.

The V and J genes are TRBV29-1 and TRBJ2-7, with TRBD1 matching over 7 bases. This sequence was found in a man in his 60s in good health and CMV-seropositive. The sequenced sample consisted of PBMCs. CDR3 bases: TGCAGCGTTGGAATAACAGGGGTCGGCGAGCAGTACTTC. It yields the protein CSVGITGVGEQYF.